Presented here are 19 T cell receptor beta chains from one specimen sequenced in a study of blood T cells in healthy people across ages (dated by TCRdb to about 2015). Library preparation was by 5' RACE. Data came from an Illumina HiSeq 2500. A second roughly 6 to 12 cycle PCR used a sample-barcoded 5' primer and a J-beta primer mix. The raw public data were reprocessed by TCRdb itself: fastp quality trimming at Q25, MiXCR clonotype calling, in-frame beta chains only. Rows with a matching CDR3 protein are joined into one entry that keeps the most common DNA and genes. The sample table lists 1.5 million to 2 million distinct CDR3 sequences, about 35% of them with a count of one. The ten most abundant clones make up 11% of the sample. Sequenced input: blood. These receptors were taken from a woman aged 25 to 45 in good health.

This clonotype was observed at least ten times. The chain employs TRBV6-1 and TRBJ2-7, with D possibly TRBD1 on 6 matching bases. In germline, CDR1 is MNHNS, CDR2 SASEGT. V lost 6 bases and J 0 bases, leaving 15 bases between the germline ends. This CDR3 spans 15 amino acids. The CDR3 loop is CASSGTLQSSYEQYF. As DNA, the CDR3 is TGTGCCAGCAGCGGGACACTCCAAAGCTCCTACGAGCAGTACTTC.

The gene calls are TRBV6-6 and TRBJ1-2; the D is unclear. Trimming removed 4 bases at V and 5 bases at J, with 14 bases between. Germline loops: CDR1 MNHNY, CDR2 SVGAGI (reference sequence). The CDR3 contains 14 residues. The CDR3 DNA reads TGTGCCAGCAGTTCCACAACCCTATCTTATGGCTACACCTTC. This gives the protein CASSSTTLSYGYTF.

Only a few counts were recorded for this clonotype. The chain combines TRBV6-6 with TRBJ2-1, with 12 bases that match TRBD2. Germline lookup yields CDR1 MNHNY and CDR2 SVGAGI (reference sequence). The length of the CDR3 is 16 residues. The V segment lost 2 bases and the J segment 4 bases; nucleotides outside the gene matches: 3. The chain's CDR3 is CASSYATSGGYNEQFF. CDR3 nucleotide sequence: TGTGCCAGCAGTTACGCGACTAGCGGGGGATACAATGAGCAGTTCTTC.

This clonotype was seen at least ten times. The V and J genes are TRBV28 and TRBJ1-1, with D perhaps TRBD1 (5 bases). Germline V gives CDR1 MDHEN, CDR2 SYDVKM. Trimming took off 3 bases at V and 7 bases at J, with 15 bases between the two ends. This CDR3 has 14 amino acids. For the CDR3, the DNA is TGTGCCAGCAGTTTGGAAGGGGTGAATGATGAAGCTTTCTTT. Its protein product is CASSLEGVNDEAFF.

This clonotype has at least ten counts. The chain is built from TRBV27 and TRBJ2-7; D possibly corresponds to TRBD1 (6 bases). The CDR3 extends over 14 amino acids. The germline gives CDR1 MNHEY, CDR2 SMNVEV (reference sequence). V lost 2 bases and J 2 bases, leaving 10 bases between the germline ends. The chain's CDR3 is CASSLRGLTYEQYF. CDR3 sequence (DNA): TGTGCCAGCAGTTTAAGGGGGTTAACCTACGAGCAGTACTTC.

V gene TRBV5-1 combines with J gene TRBJ1-1; TRBD1 matches 8 bases. From germline, CDR1 is SGHRS and CDR2 YFSETQ. The trim removed 4 bases at V and 4 bases at J, leaving 12 bases unmatched. The CDR3 consists of 16 residues. This CDR3 is CASSPRPGGSGTEAFF. CDR3 in DNA: TGCGCCAGCAGCCCCCGTCCAGGGGGCTCGGGCACTGAAGCTTTCTTT.

There are a few counts of this clonotype. This chain uses TRBV5-1 with TRBJ2-6; no firm D call. The CDR3 spans 15 residues. From germline, CDR1 is SGHRS and CDR2 YFSETQ. Trimming pared 3 bases from V and 0 bases from J, leaving 7 bases between. The CDR3 loop reads CASSSGPSGANVLTF. CDR3 bases: TGCGCCAGCAGCTCCGGGCCCTCTGGGGCCAACGTCCTGACTTTC.

The chain joins TRBV20-1 to TRBJ2-3; D assignment may be TRBD1 or TRBD2 (5 bases each). In germline, CDR1 is DFQATT, CDR2 SNEGSKA (reference sequence). The CDR3 runs to 15 residues. V lost 2 bases and J lost 5, with 17 bases in between. The CDR3 sequence is CSARYNGLGEDTQYF. As DNA, the CDR3 is TGCAGTGCTAGATATAATGGACTGGGGGAAGATACGCAGTATTTT.

This clonotype has more than one count but fewer than ten. This chain joins TRBV4-1 and TRBJ2-2; 10 nucleotides agree with TRBD2. Losses at the gene ends were 4 bases for V and 7 bases for J; bases not matched to a gene: 6. The CDR3 contains 15 residues. Germline V gene data show CDR1 as MGHRA and CDR2 as YSYEKL. Written as DNA, the CDR3 is TGCGCCAGCAGCCGGCTAGCGGGAGTTATCGGGGAGCTGTTTTTT. It specifies CASSRLAGVIGELFF.

The rearrangement uses TRBV6-4 and TRBJ1-1; D possibly corresponds to TRBD1 (6 bases). This CDR3 is 15 amino acids long. V was trimmed by 3 bases and J by 3 bases, leaving 14 bases between them. Germline CDR1 reads MRHNA; CDR2 reads SNTAGT. The CDR3 DNA reads TGTGCCAGCAGTGAAGAAGGGGGACTTTACACTGAAGCTTTCTTT. It encodes CASSEEGGLYTEAFF.

The chain combines TRBV21-1 with TRBJ2-1; TRBD2, the D gene given by the table, was not confirmed from the DNA. TRBV21-1 is a pseudogene segment. This CDR3 has 19 residues. The CDR3, as DNA: TGTGCCAGCAGCGACCTGGGGACTAGCGGGGCTAACTCCTACAATGAGCAGTTCTTC. Its protein product is CASSDLGTSGANSYNEQFF.

On this clonotype: One end of the junction is discordant with germline, which a read error may explain. The chain uses TRBV6-5 and TRBJ2-1; weak D call: TRBD2 (5 bases). The germline gives CDR1 MNHEY, CDR2 SVGAGI. The CDR3 length is 13 residues. In nucleotides, the CDR3 is TGTGCCAGCAGTCCTCTAGCTATCAATGGGCAGTTCTTC. Its translation: CASSPLAINGQFF.

The rearrangement joins TRBV3-1 to TRBJ2-6, with D perhaps matching TRBD1 or TRBD2 (5 bases each). Looked up from germline, CDR1 is LGHDT and CDR2 is YNNKEL (reference sequence). V was pared by 5 bases and J by 1 base, with 9 bases between. The CDR3 runs 15 residues. The CDR3 nucleotides read TGTGCCAGCAGCGGGACGATTTCTGGGGCCAACGTCCTGACTTTC. It is translated as CASSGTISGANVLTF.

The chain employs TRBV20-1 and TRBJ2-3, with 8 bases aligning to TRBD2. Germline lookup yields CDR1 DFQATT and CDR2 SNEGSKA (reference sequence). The CDR3 runs to 16 residues. The V and J ends lost 5 bases and 1 base, in that order; junction bases with no gene match: 11. In DNA form, the CDR3 reads TGCAGTGCTTGGGCTAGTGGGCGGGGGGGCACAGATACGCAGTATTTT. It codes for CSAWASGRGGTDTQYF.

In its sample, this clonotype was seen a few times. This chain joins TRBV4-1 and TRBJ2-5, with a tentative D call TRBD1 (5 bases). Germline V gene sequence: CDR1 MGHRA, CDR2 YSYEKL. Trimming pared 4 bases from V and 5 bases from J, leaving 14 bases between. CDR3 size: 14 residues. CDR3 DNA sequence: TGCGCCAGCAGCCCCCAGGGTCCGGAGGAGACCCAGTACTTC. It codes for CASSPQGPEETQYF.

This clonotype has just a few counts. CDR3 loop: CASSDPYNEQFF. The CDR3 DNA sequence: TGCGCCAGCAGTGATCCGTACAATGAGCAGTTCTTC. The chain has TRBV10-2 and TRBJ2-1; D is ambiguous. With 3 bases removed from V and 4 bases from J, the gap between germline ends came to 4 bases. The CDR3 covers 12 residues. The germline CDR1 and CDR2 sequences are WSHSY and SAAADI.

V and J are TRBV3-1 and TRBJ2-1; 8 bases agree with TRBD1. V was pared by 4 bases and J by 4 bases, with 12 bases of the junction left unmatched. The CDR3 is 17 amino acids. Germline V gene sequence: CDR1 LGHDT, CDR2 YNNKEL (reference sequence). The CDR3 DNA reads TGTGCCAGCAGCCCCCCGGTTGGGGGACAGGTATACAATGAGCAGTTCTTC. This codes for CASSPPVGGQVYNEQFF.

This rearrangement joins TRBV7-8 to TRBJ2-7; possible D gene TRBD2, 5 bases. V lost 1 base and J 4 bases, leaving 17 bases between the germline ends. Germline V gene data show CDR1 as SGHVS and CDR2 as FQNEAQ. CDR3 size: 16 residues. The CDR3 region is CASSLEWRAVGYEQYF. The CDR3 region has the DNA TGTGCCAGCAGCTTAGAGTGGCGGGCGGTGGGGTACGAGCAGTACTTC. Full variable domain (missing parts from reference TRBV7-8 and TRBJ2-7): GAGVSQSPRYKVAKRGQDVALRCDPISGHVSLFWYQQALGQGPEFLTYFQNEAQLDKSGLPSDRFFAERPEGSVSTLKIQRTQQEDSAVYLCASSLEWRAVGYEQYFGPGTRLTVT.

Remarks on this clonotype: A junction boundary mismatches the germline segment, possibly from a read error. The V call is TRBV3-1, the J call TRBJ2-6; D unresolved. In germline, CDR1 is LGHDT, CDR2 YNNKEL (reference sequence). The CDR3 covers 17 residues. The CDR3 nucleotides are TGTGTCAGCAGCCGAGGCGTCCAGAGGTCTGGGGCCAACGTCCTGACTTTC. Translated, it gives CVSSRGVQRSGANVLTF.